Listed here are 10 T cell receptor beta chains from one sample, sequenced in a study of T cell repertoires in cytomegalovirus infection. These receptors' targets are unknown. TCRdb re-called the reads with MiXCR, one entry per CDR3 protein. The sample has roughly 570,000 distinct CDR3 sequences; approximately 40% are singletons. This specimen consisted of cultured PBMCs, obtained from culture after CMV antigen stimulation. Receptor source: a human donor in good health (CMV status not recorded). Some clones in this sample may be carry-over from other donors' samples.

The chain is built from TRBV29-1 and TRBJ1-1, with D uncertain. V was pared by 2 bases and J by 0 bases, with 7 bases between. CDR3 length: 13 residues. Germline CDR1 SQVTM, CDR2 ANQGSEA. The CDR3, as DNA: TGCAGCGTTGAAACAGCCATGAACACTGAAGCTTTCTTT. This sequence encodes CSVETAMNTEAFF.

This clonotype was observed a few times. The rearrangement uses TRBV7-2 and TRBJ2-5; no definite D call. The CDR3 has 17 amino acids. With 3 bases removed from V and 1 base from J, the gap between germline ends came to 18 bases. From germline, CDR1 is SGHTA and CDR2 FQGNSA. CDR3 amino acids: CASSLAPGRTRQETQYF. The CDR3 coding sequence is TGTGCCAGCAGCTTGGCCCCTGGCCGCACGCGCCAAGAGACCCAGTACTTC.

J is TRBJ2-1 and V is TRBV19, with D unresolved. V lost 5 bases to trimming and J lost 8 bases, with 13 bases between them. The CDR3 totals 13 residues. In germline, CDR1 is LNHDA, CDR2 SQIVND (reference sequence). CDR3 loop: CASSLRPSHEQFF. CDR3 in DNA: TGTGCCAGTAGTCTCCGGCCTAGTCATGAGCAGTTCTTC.

This rearrangement joins TRBV6-2 or TRBV6-3 to TRBJ2-2; either TRBD1 or TRBD2 may fit D (5 bases each). Germline CDR1 is MNHEY and CDR2 is SVGEGT. V was cut by 8 bases and J by 1 base, with 11 bases left in between. The CDR3 spans 14 residues. The CDR3 reads CASGGQLNTGELFF. The CDR3 DNA reads TGTGCCAGCGGAGGACAACTGAACACCGGGGAGCTGTTTTTT.

This clonotype was seen more than once but under ten times. The chain recombines TRBV12-3 or TRBV12-4 with TRBJ2-7, with 7 nucleotides matching TRBD1. The CDR3 runs 15 residues. V lost 2 bases, J lost 5 bases, and 9 bases stayed unmatched. CDR3 sequence reads: CASSLKGQADHEQYF. CDR3 nucleotide sequence: TGTGCCAGCAGTTTAAAAGGACAGGCGGACCACGAGCAGTACTTC.

The CDR3 DNA follows: TGTGCCAGCAGCTTCGGCAGGGGAAGGAACTATGGCTACACCTTC. Amino acid sequence: CASSFGRGRNYGYTF. The V and J genes are TRBV5-4 and TRBJ1-2, with D tentatively TRBD1 (6 bases). This CDR3 has 15 residues. In germline, CDR1 is SGHNT, CDR2 YYREEE (reference sequence). The V end lost 2 bases, the J end lost 2 bases, and 13 bases lay between the germline ends.

This rearrangement joins TRBV19 to TRBJ2-7, with 7 bases fitting TRBD2. Germline CDR1 LNHDA, CDR2 SQIVND (reference sequence). J was trimmed by 3 bases and V by 3 bases; bases with no gene match: 8. This CDR3 region has 15 residues. This chain's CDR3 is CASSIIGTNGYEQYF. The DNA of the CDR3 is TGTGCCAGTAGTATTATCGGGACTAATGGCTACGAGCAGTACTTC.

The chain employs TRBV6-6 and TRBJ1-5; D is uncertain. V lost 0 bases and J 4 bases, leaving 19 bases between the germline ends. Germline V gene lookup returns CDR1 MNHNY and CDR2 SVGAGI (reference sequence). The length of the CDR3 is 18 residues. CDR3 sequence: CASSYSYGSQRLNQPQHF. CDR3 coding DNA: TGTGCCAGCAGTTACTCGTACGGTAGCCAGAGATTGAATCAGCCCCAGCATTTT.

This clonotype was seen ten or more times. In nucleotides, the CDR3 is TGTGCCAGCAGCTCAACCTATCAGCCCCAGCATTTT. Translated: CASSSTYQPQHF. V and J are TRBV7-2 and TRBJ1-5; no reliable D call. This CDR3 has 12 amino acids. CDR1 and CDR2 from the germline V gene are SGHTA and FQGNSA. Trimming stripped 4 bases from V and 5 bases from J, with 6 bases between.

The genes are TRBV20-1 and TRBJ2-1; 9 bases match TRBD2. The CDR3 length is 17 residues. Trimming cost V 1 base and J 0 bases; bases outside gene matches: 7. Germline V gives CDR1 DFQATT, CDR2 SNEGSKA (reference sequence). The CDR3 region has the DNA TGCAGTGCTAGAGTAATAGCGGGGGAAAGCTCCTACAATGAGCAGTTCTTC. It encodes CSARVIAGESSYNEQFF.